These 30 T cell receptor beta chains were all obtained from the same sample, sequenced in a study of cytomegalovirus exposure and HLA in healthy donors. PCR employed 60 Vbeta and 13 Jbeta primers. Profiling relied on immunoSEQ multiplex PCR, and the TCRdb table lists in-frame clones only, not all of them. The table has more than 50,000 clones, 70% to 85% seen once. The sequenced sample consisted of PBMCs. All receptors derive from a woman between 45 and 60 years old in good health and CMV-seropositive.

This clone turned up a few times. The rearrangement joins TRBV10-3 to TRBJ1-6; D not certain. The CDR3 spans 16 residues. Germline CDR1 reads ENHRY; CDR2 reads SYGVKD. V lost 4 bases and J 0 bases, leaving 10 bases between the germline ends. The CDR3 DNA reads as TGTGCCATCAGTGTCCAGTCAAGCTCCTATAATTCACCCCTCCACTTT. Amino acids: CAISVQSSSYNSPLHF.

This clone appeared a single time. The chain couples TRBV15 to TRBJ1-5, with 7 bases identical to TRBD1. The CDR3 is 17 residues long. J lost 2 bases, V lost 8 bases, and 15 bases had no gene match. CDR1 is LNHNV, CDR2 YYDKDF, per germline (reference sequence). CDR3 in DNA: TGTGCCACCGGAATTGCCCTGACAGGGACAGGCAATCAGCCCCAGCATTTT. Translation: CATGIALTGTGNQPQHF.

This clone was counted a few times. The chain employs TRBV11-2 and TRBJ1-1; 9 bases match TRBD1. J lost 6 bases, V lost 5 bases, and 10 bases had no gene match. The CDR3 length is 15 residues. Per germline, CDR1 SGHAT and CDR2 FQNNGV. This chain's CDR3 is CASSIQGAGTPEAFF. CDR3 DNA sequence: TGTGCCAGCAGCATACAGGGGGCGGGGACCCCTGAAGCTTTCTTT. The full variable domain, rest sourced from reference TRBV11-2 and TRBJ1-1, is EAGVAQSPRYKIIEKRQSVAFWCNPISGHATLYWYQQILGQGPKLLIQFQNNGVVDDSQLPKDRFSAERLKGVDSTLKIQPAKLEDSAVYLCASSIQGAGTPEAFFGQGTRLTVV.

The chain recombines TRBV7-6 with TRBJ2-3; 9 nucleotides align to TRBD2. This CDR3 has 17 residues. The ends lost 5 bases at V and 3 bases at J; junction bases unmatched: 12. Germline CDR1 SGHVS, CDR2 FNYEAQ. CDR3 region: CASSRNLAGVLTDTQYF. In DNA form, the CDR3 reads TGTGCCAGCAGCCGTAATTTAGCGGGAGTGTTAACAGATACGCAGTATTTT.

The chain employs TRBV2 and TRBJ1-2; the match to TRBD1 covers 9 bases. The length of the CDR3 is 14 residues. J lost 8 bases, V lost 4 bases, and 8 bases had no gene match. CDR1 is SNHLY, CDR2 FYNNEI, per germline. The CDR3 DNA reads TGTGCCAGCAGTGTATTACAGGGGGCTAGAGGCTACACCTTC. The encoded protein is CASSVLQGARGYTF.

The rearrangement uses TRBV4-3 and TRBJ2-5; tentative D call: TRBD2 (5 bases). Germline V gene data show CDR1 as LGHNA and CDR2 as YSLEER. Trimming stripped 2 bases from V and 4 bases from J, with 17 bases between. This CDR3 comprises 16 residues. The CDR3, as DNA: TGCGCCAGCAGCCAAAGAGCATACGGGGTCGGAGAGACCCAGTACTTC. It specifies CASSQRAYGVGETQYF.

The chain carries TRBV4-3 and TRBJ2-1; D is possibly TRBD2 (5 bases). CDR3 length equals 16 residues. Germline CDR1 and CDR2: LGHNA and YSLEER. With 0 bases removed from V and 7 bases from J, the gap between germline ends came to 16 bases. The CDR3: CASSQERESYLNEQFF. CDR3 coding DNA: TGCGCCAGCAGCCAAGAACGGGAAAGCTATTTGAATGAGCAGTTCTTC.

This clone has only one observation. The chain combines TRBV28 with TRBJ2-7; maybe TRBD1 (5 bases). V lost 6 bases and J lost 6, with 18 bases in between. This CDR3 spans 14 amino acids. Germline CDR1 reads MDHEN; CDR2 reads SYDVKM. The CDR3 loop is CASSSTEERGEQYF. CDR3 bases: TGTGCCAGCAGCTCGACAGAGGAACGCGGCGAGCAGTACTTC.

This chain joins TRBV30 and TRBJ1-4; D remains ambiguous. The length of the CDR3 is 14 residues. Looked up from germline, CDR1 is GTSNPN and CDR2 is SVGIG (reference sequence). Trimming took off 4 bases at V and 5 bases at J, with 14 bases between the two ends. The CDR3 bases are TGTGCCTGGACGAATATTGAGAACAATGAAAAACTGTTTTTT. This codes for CAWTNIENNEKLFF.

The chain is built from TRBV6-6 and TRBJ2-7; D remains ambiguous. This CDR3 contains 12 residues. Germline V gene sequence: CDR1 MNHNY, CDR2 SVGAGI (reference sequence). The ends were cut back, 7 bases at V and 2 bases at J, with 9 bases in the middle. CDR3 region: CASKKAAYEQYF. As DNA, the CDR3 is TGTGCCAGCAAAAAAGCTGCCTACGAGCAGTACTTC.

This chain connects TRBV27 to TRBJ2-1; D might be TRBD2 (5 bases). The CDR3 is 16 residues long. V was pared by 2 bases and J by 2 bases, with 13 bases between. CDR1 is MNHEY and CDR2 is SMNVEV in the germline V gene (reference sequence). The DNA of the CDR3 is TGTGCCAGCAGTTTACTAGGTGGGGAGACCTACAATGAGCAGTTCTTC. As protein: CASSLLGGETYNEQFF.

The genes are TRBV2 and TRBJ2-7, with 8 bases matching TRBD2. In germline, CDR1 is SNHLY, CDR2 FYNNEI. The CDR3 covers 13 residues. V gave up 6 bases and J gave up 3 bases; unmatched junction bases: 4. Written as DNA, the CDR3 is TGTGCCAGCAGAGCGGGAGATAGCTACGAGCAGTACTTC. Its translation is CASRAGDSYEQYF.

This clone was detected only once. The chain has TRBV28 and TRBJ2-1; D unresolved. The CDR3 extends over 12 amino acids. With 6 bases removed from V and 10 bases from J, the gap between germline ends came to 13 bases. Germline CDR1 MDHEN, CDR2 SYDVKM. CDR3 nucleotides: TGTGCCAGCAGCCAGGTCCCCTGGGAGCAGTTCTTC. Its protein is CASSQVPWEQFF.

The J gene is TRBJ2-2, the V gene TRBV9, with TRBD1 matching 7 bases. The junction had 14 bases not matched to a gene; V was cut back by 4 bases and J by 2 bases. Germline-derived CDR1 and CDR2 are SGDLS and YYNGEE. The CDR3 covers 18 residues. The CDR3 DNA follows: TGTGCCAGCAGCCTCAGCCCACTTGGACAGGCTAACACCGGGGAGCTGTTTTTT. Translating it yields CASSLSPLGQANTGELFF.

The rearrangement links TRBV4-1 to TRBJ1-1, with 8 nucleotides matching TRBD1. The CDR3 runs to 18 residues. J gave up 2 bases and V 3 bases, and 14 bases lay outside the gene matches. Germline-derived CDR1 and CDR2 are MGHRA and YSYEKL. The CDR3 region has the DNA TGCGCCAGCAGCCAGACAGGGGCAGCAAGAGGGGTTAACACTGAAGCTTTCTTT. Its translation is CASSQTGAARGVNTEAFF.

This clone was seen just once. The rearrangement joins TRBV7-6 to TRBJ2-3; the D is unclear. The V and J ends lost 3 bases and 2 bases respectively, with 9 bases between them. From germline, CDR1 is SGHVS and CDR2 FNYEAQ. The CDR3 extends over 14 amino acids. For the CDR3, the DNA is TGTGCCAGCAGCTTTGGCCAGAACACAGATACGCAGTATTTT. Its translation is CASSFGQNTDTQYF.

The CDR3 sequence is CASSVLAGGPYNEQFF. CDR3 bases: TGTGCCAGCAGCGTACTAGCGGGGGGTCCCTACAATGAGCAGTTCTTC. This sequence joins TRBV9 and TRBJ2-1, with 11 nucleotides matching TRBD2. V shed 1 base and J 2 bases; nucleotides not matched to a gene: 2. The CDR3 totals 16 residues. Germline CDR1 and CDR2: SGDLS and YYNGEE.

The chain combines TRBV6-1 with TRBJ1-5; a possible D gene is TRBD1 (6 bases). This CDR3 has 13 amino acids. Germline lookup yields CDR1 MNHNS and CDR2 SASEGT. V was pared by 6 bases and J by 6 bases, with 12 bases between. The CDR3: CASSQGSVQPQHF. The CDR3 DNA reads TGTGCCAGCAGCCAGGGGTCGGTTCAGCCCCAGCATTTT.

This chain connects TRBV9 to TRBJ1-2; no clear D gene. The CDR3 sequence is 14 residues long. Germline-derived CDR1 and CDR2 are SGDLS and YYNGEE. Trimming shortened V by 0 bases and J by 4 bases, and 10 bases separated the two germline ends. The CDR3 nucleotides are TGTGCCAGCAGCGTAGAGGGAGAAGGCTATGGCTACACCTTC. Translating it yields CASSVEGEGYGYTF.

The genes are TRBV7-3 and TRBJ2-5, with TRBD2 identical over 10 bases. Trimming cost V 1 base and J 8 bases; bases outside gene matches: 10. Germline values: CDR1 SGHTA, CDR2 FQGTGA. The CDR3 is made up of 16 amino acids. This CDR3 reads CASSLSASGGPRTQYF. The CDR3 nucleotides read TGTGCCAGCAGCTTAAGCGCTAGCGGGGGCCCGCGAACCCAGTACTTC.

This clone appeared a few times. V usage is TRBV7-9 and J usage is TRBJ2-7, with D possibly TRBD2 on 7 matching bases. Germline V gene sequence: CDR1 SEHNR, CDR2 FQNEAQ (reference sequence). The CDR3 is 16 amino acids. Between the trimmed V and J ends, which lost 4 bases and 0 bases, there was a span of 16 bases. CDR3 protein: CASSSRGGGSSYEQYF. The CDR3 DNA follows: TGTGCCAGCAGCTCCCGAGGGGGAGGGAGCTCCTACGAGCAGTACTTC.

The chain carries TRBV4-1 and TRBJ2-7; TRBD2 is a possible D gene (5 bases). CDR1 is MGHRA, CDR2 YSYEKL, per germline. The CDR3 runs 15 residues. V was pared by 2 bases and J by 2 bases, with 13 bases between. The CDR3 DNA is TGCGCCAGCAGCCAAAGCCTAGCTTCTGCCTACGAGCAGTACTTC. It codes for CASSQSLASAYEQYF.

The chain uses TRBV15 and TRBJ2-1; TRBD2 is a possible D gene (7 bases). CDR1 is LNHNV and CDR2 is YYDKDF in the germline V gene (reference sequence). V was shortened by 1 base and J by 4 bases, with 14 bases between the two germline ends. This CDR3 is 16 amino acids long. CDR3 bases: TGTGCCACCAGCAGAGGGCTGGGGGGGCGGTACAATGAGCAGTTCTTC. It encodes CATSRGLGGRYNEQFF.

The rearrangement joins TRBV5-1 to TRBJ2-7; 7 bases are shared with TRBD2. Germline CDR1 SGHRS, CDR2 YFSETQ. J gave up 7 bases and V 0 bases, and 10 bases lay outside the gene matches. The CDR3 length is 15 residues. CDR3 residues: CASSLEGRARSEQYF. The CDR3 DNA reads TGCGCCAGCAGCTTGGAAGGGAGGGCGCGATCAGAGCAGTACTTC.

CDR3 loop: CASSLSGTDYEQYF. DNA for the CDR3: TGTGCCAGCAGTTTGTCCGGGACAGACTACGAGCAGTACTTC. The chain couples TRBV28 to TRBJ2-7; 7 nucleotides agree with TRBD1. CDR3 length: 14 residues. Germline assignment: CDR1 MDHEN and CDR2 SYDVKM. Unmatched junction bases numbered 5, after V lost 3 bases and J lost 3 bases.

The rearrangement links TRBV7-9 to TRBJ1-2; D gene ambiguous. Per the germline V gene, CDR1 is SEHNR and CDR2 is FQNEAQ (reference sequence). This CDR3 is built from 12 residues. V was pared by 4 bases and J by 5 bases, with 8 bases between. The CDR3 loop is CASSSTGYGYTF. CDR3 in DNA: TGTGCCAGCAGCTCTACCGGGTATGGCTACACCTTC.

V usage is TRBV12-5 and J usage is TRBJ2-1; TRBD1 aligns across 8 bases. The CDR3 is made up of 15 amino acids. V dropped 1 base and J dropped 7; count of bases not matched to a gene: 6. CDR1 LGHNT and CDR2 FRNRAP come from the germline V gene. The CDR3 region is CASGLGTGTWNEQFF. The CDR3 DNA is TGTGCTAGTGGTTTGGGGACAGGGACTTGGAATGAGCAGTTCTTC.

This clone showed up just a few times. This chain connects TRBV21-1 to TRBJ1-1. TRBV21-1 is an annotated pseudogene. The CDR3 runs 15 residues. DNA of the CDR3: TGTGCCAGCAGCAATCCGGGTTATTCGGACACTGAAGCTTTCTTT. Translating gives CASSNPGYSDTEAFF.

This CDR3 is CASSLDYGGDYNEQFF. The CDR3 DNA follows: TGTGCCAGCAGCTTAGATTACGGGGGGGACTACAATGAGCAGTTCTTC. The rearrangement links TRBV11-3 to TRBJ2-1; 8 nucleotides align to TRBD2. Looked up from germline, CDR1 is SGHNT and CDR2 is YENEEA. There are 16 residues in the CDR3. Trimming at V came to 0 bases and at J to 3 bases, leaving 4 bases not matched to a gene. Full variable domain (rest looked up from reference TRBV11-3 and TRBJ2-1): EAGVVQSPRYKIIEKKQPVAFWCNPISGHNTLYWYLQNLGQGPELLIRYENEEAVDDSQLPKDRFSAERLKGVDSTLKIQPAELGDSAVYLCASSLDYGGDYNEQFFGPGTRLTVL.

V and J are TRBV7-3 and TRBJ2-1, with 10 bases matching TRBD1. Losses at the gene ends were 4 bases for V and 8 bases for J; bases not matched to a gene: 8. The germline V gene encodes CDR1 SGHTA and CDR2 FQGTGA. This CDR3 comprises 15 residues. The CDR3: CASSYTGQGWDEQFF. In DNA form, the CDR3 reads TGTGCCAGCAGCTATACGGGACAGGGGTGGGATGAGCAGTTCTTC.